The present TCR beta chain was sequenced within a study of tumor-infiltrating lymphocytes in primary liver carcinoma. Unsorted whole blood served as the source of blood RNA, and germline DNA was extracted as well. Before the operation took place, about 3.9 milliliters of peripheral blood were collected. A word on this clonotype: The junction differs from germline at one of its ends, possibly a read error.

A primer matching the constant region was used to make TCR beta cDNA from approximately 500 ng of total RNA. Employing slightly modified ARM-PCR, three nested multiplex PCR rounds were run, and these gave rise to the TCR beta libraries. The first two PCR rounds, around 10 cycles each, used TRBV1-TRBV30 forward primers and a C-beta reverse primer. TCRdb reanalysed the multiplex PCR reads using MiXCR and keeps one entry per CDR3 protein. This sample has 250,000 to 400,000 distinct CDR3 sequences, with about 62% found just once. Germline V gene data show CDR1 as MNHEY and CDR2 as SVGAGI. The CDR3 length is 15 residues.

The sequencing input was peripheral blood. The sequence was obtained from a middle-aged man with primary liver carcinoma and hepatitis B virus infection. The chain is built from TRBV6-5 and TRBJ2-2, with TRBD2 as a possible D gene (6 bases). The CDR3 bases are TGTGCCAGGAGTTACCAGAGAGGGATCACCGGGGGGCTGTTTTTT. Residues: CARSYQRGITGGLFF.